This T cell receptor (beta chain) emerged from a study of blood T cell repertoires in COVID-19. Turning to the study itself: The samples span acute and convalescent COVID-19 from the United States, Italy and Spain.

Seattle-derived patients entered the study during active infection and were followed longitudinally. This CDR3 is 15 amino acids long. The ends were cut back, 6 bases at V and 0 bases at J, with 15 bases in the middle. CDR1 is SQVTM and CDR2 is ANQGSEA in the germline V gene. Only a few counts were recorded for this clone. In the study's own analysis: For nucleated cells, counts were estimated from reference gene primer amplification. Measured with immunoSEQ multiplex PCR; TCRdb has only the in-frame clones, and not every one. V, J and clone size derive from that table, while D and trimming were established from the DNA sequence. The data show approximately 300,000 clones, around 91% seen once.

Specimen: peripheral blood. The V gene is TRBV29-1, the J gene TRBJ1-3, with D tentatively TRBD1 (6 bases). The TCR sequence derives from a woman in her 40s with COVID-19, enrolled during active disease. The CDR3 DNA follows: TGCAGCGTAAAGGCAGGGGCACTCTCTGGAAACACCATATATTTT. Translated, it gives CSVKAGALSGNTIYF.